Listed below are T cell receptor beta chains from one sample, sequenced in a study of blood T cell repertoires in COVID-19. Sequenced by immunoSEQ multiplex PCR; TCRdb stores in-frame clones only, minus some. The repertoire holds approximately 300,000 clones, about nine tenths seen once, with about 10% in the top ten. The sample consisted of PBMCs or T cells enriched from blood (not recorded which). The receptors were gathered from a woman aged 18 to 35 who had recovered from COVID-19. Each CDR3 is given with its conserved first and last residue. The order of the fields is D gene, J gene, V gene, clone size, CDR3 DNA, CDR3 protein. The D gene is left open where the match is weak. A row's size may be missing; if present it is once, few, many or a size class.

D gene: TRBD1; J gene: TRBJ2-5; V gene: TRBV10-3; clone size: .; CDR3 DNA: TGTGCCATCAGTGAGTCAACTACAGGGGGCCAAGAGACCCAGTACTTC; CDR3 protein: CAISESTTGGQETQYF
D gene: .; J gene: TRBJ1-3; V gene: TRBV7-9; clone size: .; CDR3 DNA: TGTGCCAGCAGGTCTCCTGGAAACACCATATATTTT; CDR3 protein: CASRSPGNTIYF
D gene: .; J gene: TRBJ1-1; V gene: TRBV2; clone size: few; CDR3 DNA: TGTGCCAGCAGTTATACTTTAAACAGACAGAACACTGAAGCTTTCTTT; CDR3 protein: CASSYTLNRQNTEAFF
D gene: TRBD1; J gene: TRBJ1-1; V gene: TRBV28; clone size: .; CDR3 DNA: TGTGCCAGCAGTTTAATGAGACAGGGGGACACTGAAGCTTTCTTT; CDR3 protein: CASSLMRQGDTEAFF
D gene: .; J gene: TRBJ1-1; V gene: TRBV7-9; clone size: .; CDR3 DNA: TGTGCCAGCAGCTCGGGAGGGGTGACTGAAGCTTTCTTT; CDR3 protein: CASSSGGVTEAFF
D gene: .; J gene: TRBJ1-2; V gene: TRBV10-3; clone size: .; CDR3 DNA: TGTGCCATCAGTGATCAGGGCGACAACGGCTACACCTTC; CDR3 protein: CAISDQGDNGYTF
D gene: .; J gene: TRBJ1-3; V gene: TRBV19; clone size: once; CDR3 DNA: TGTGCCAGTATCGGCCGCGGTTCTGGAAACACCATATATTTT; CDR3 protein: CASIGRGSGNTIYF
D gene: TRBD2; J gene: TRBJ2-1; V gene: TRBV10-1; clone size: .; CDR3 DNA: TGCGCCAGTTTGAGAGGACTAGCGTATTACAATGAGCAGTTCTTC; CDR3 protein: CASLRGLAYYNEQFF
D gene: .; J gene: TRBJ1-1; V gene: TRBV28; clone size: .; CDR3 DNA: TGTGCCAGCAGGCGACAGAGTGAAGCTTTCTTT; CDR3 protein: CASRRQSEAFF
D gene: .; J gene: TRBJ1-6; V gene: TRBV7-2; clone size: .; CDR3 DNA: TGTGCCAGCAGCTTAGGGTCCTGGTCGGGTTCACCCCTCCACTTT; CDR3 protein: CASSLGSWSGSPLHF
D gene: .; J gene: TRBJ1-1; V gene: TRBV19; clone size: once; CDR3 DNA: TGTGCCAGTAGTATGGGGCGTGGTGGGAACACTGAAGCTTTCTTT; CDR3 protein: CASSMGRGGNTEAFF
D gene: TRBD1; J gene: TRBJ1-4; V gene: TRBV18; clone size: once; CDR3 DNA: TGTGCCAGCTCACCAACAGGGGGCAGGACTAATGAAAAACTGTTTTTT; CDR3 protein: CASSPTGGRTNEKLFF
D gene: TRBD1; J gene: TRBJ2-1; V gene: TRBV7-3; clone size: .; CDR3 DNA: TGTGCCAGCAGCTTGGGACAGGGAACCTACAATGAGCAGTTCTTC; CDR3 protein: CASSLGQGTYNEQFF
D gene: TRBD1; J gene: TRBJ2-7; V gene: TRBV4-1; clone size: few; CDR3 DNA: TGCGCCAGCAGCCAAGATCCCCCCCCGCTTACCGGGACAGGGGGAACCTACGAGCAGTACTTC; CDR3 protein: CASSQDPPPLTGTGGTYEQYF
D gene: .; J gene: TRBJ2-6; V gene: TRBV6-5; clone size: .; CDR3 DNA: TGTGCCAGCAGGTTGGAGATCTCTGGGGCCAACGTCCTGACTTTC; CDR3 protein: CASRLEISGANVLTF
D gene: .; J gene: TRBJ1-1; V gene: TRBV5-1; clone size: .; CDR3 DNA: TGCGCCAGCAGCTTGCGACAGGCGTCGAACACTGAAGCTTTCTTT; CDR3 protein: CASSLRQASNTEAFF
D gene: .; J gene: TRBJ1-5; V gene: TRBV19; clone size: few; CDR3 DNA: TGTGCCAGTAGGAACAGGACAAGCAATCAGCCCCAGCATTTT; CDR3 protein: CASRNRTSNQPQHF
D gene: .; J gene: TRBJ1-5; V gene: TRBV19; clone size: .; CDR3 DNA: TGTGCCAGTAGCCCCCTTAGTATGGTAAATCAGCCCCAGCATTTT; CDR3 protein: CASSPLSMVNQPQHF
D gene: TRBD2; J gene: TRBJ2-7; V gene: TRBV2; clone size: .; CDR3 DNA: TGTGCCAGCAGTGAAGTCGGCGGTAGCGGGAATAAGCAGTACTTC; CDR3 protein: CASSEVGGSGNKQYF
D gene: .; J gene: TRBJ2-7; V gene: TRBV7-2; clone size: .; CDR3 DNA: TGTGCCAGCAGCGATGGACTTGGCGGCGAGCAGTACTTC; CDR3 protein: CASSDGLGGEQYF
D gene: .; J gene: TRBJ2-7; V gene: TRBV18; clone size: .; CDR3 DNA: TGTGCCAGCTCACCGTCGGATCCGACTTCCTACGAGCAGTACTTC; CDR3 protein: CASSPSDPTSYEQYF
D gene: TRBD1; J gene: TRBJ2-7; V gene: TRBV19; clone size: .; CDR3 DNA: TGTGCCAGTAGTATGGTAGGGACAGGGGGCATCGAGCAGTACTTC; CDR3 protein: CASSMVGTGGIEQYF
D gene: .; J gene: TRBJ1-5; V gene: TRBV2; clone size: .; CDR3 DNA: TGTGCCAGCACCGAGGAATTGGGTCAGCCCCAGCATTTT; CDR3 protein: CASTEELGQPQHF
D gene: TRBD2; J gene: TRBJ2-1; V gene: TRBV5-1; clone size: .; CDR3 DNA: TGCGCCAGCAGCTTGGTTGGCGGGAGGGCTAATGAGCAGTTCTTC; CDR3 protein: CASSLVGGRANEQFF
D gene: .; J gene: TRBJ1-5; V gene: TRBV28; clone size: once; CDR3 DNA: TGTGCCAGCAGTCCGCTGTTGAGGGGAGGTCAGCCCCAGCATTTT; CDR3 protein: CASSPLLRGGQPQHF
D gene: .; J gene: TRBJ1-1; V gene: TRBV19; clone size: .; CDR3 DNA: TGTGCCAGCCGTGTAGGGGGTGACACTGAAGCTTTCTTT; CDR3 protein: CASRVGGDTEAFF
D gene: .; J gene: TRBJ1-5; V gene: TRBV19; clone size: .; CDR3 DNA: TGTGCCAGTAGTATTCAAGCCCGGTCCTATCAGCCCCAGCATTTT; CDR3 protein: CASSIQARSYQPQHF
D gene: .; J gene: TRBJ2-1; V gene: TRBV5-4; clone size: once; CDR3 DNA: TGTGCCAGCAGCTTATCAGGGAATTTGAGATACAATGAGCAGTTCTTC; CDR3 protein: CASSLSGNLRYNEQFF
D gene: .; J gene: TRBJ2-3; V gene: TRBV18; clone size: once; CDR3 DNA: TGTGCCAGCTCACCACCCATCACAGATACGCAGTATTTT; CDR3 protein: CASSPPITDTQYF
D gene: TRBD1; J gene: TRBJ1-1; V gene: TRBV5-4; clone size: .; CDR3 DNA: TGTGCCAGCAGGCCAGGGGGCAGAGTCACTGAAGCTTTCTTT; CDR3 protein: CASRPGGRVTEAFF
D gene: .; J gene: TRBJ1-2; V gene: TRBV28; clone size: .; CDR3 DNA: TGTGCCAGCAGCGGTCAGCGGGGCTACACCTTC; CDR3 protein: CASSGQRGYTF
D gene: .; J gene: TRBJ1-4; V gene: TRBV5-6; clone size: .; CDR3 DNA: TGTGCCAGCAGCTTGTTGGGGGAGGCCAATGAAAAACTGTTTTTT; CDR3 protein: CASSLLGEANEKLFF
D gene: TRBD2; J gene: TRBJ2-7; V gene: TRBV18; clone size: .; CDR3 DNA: TGTGCCAGCTCACCAAGGGAGGGTCCCTACGAGCAGTACTTC; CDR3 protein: CASSPREGPYEQYF
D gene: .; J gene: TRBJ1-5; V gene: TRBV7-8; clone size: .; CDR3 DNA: TGTGCCAGCAGCTTGACAGACGCTAATCAGCCCCAGCATTTT; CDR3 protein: CASSLTDANQPQHF
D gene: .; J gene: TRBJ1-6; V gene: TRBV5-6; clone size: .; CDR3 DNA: TGTGCCAGCAGTTGGTCGGGGGGCCTCCCTGCCCTCCACTTT; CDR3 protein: CASSWSGGLPALHF
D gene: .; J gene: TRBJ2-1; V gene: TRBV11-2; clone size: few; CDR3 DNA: TGTGCCAGCAGCTTACAGGGAAACAATGAGCAGTTCTTC; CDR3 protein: CASSLQGNNEQFF
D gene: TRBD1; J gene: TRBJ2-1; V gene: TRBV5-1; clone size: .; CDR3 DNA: TGCGCCAGCAGCCGAAATCCCGGGACAGGGGGTATCAATGAGCAGTTCTTC; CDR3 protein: CASSRNPGTGGINEQFF
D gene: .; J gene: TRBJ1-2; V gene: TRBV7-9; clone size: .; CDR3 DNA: TGTGCCAGCACTAGCAGGGCGGGAAGGTATGGCTACACCTTC; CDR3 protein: CASTSRAGRYGYTF
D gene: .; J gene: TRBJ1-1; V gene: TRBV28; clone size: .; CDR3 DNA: TGTGCCAGCAGAGAGTCGGACACTGAAGCTTTCTTT; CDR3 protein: CASRESDTEAFF
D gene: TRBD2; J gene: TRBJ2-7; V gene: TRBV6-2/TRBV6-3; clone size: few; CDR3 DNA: TGTGCCAGCAGTTCTAGCGGGGGCTACGAGCAGTACTTC; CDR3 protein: CASSSSGGYEQYF
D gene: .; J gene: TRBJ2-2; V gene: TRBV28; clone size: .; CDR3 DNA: TGTGCCAGCAGTTCCCCCCCGGGGTGGCAGCAGGACACCGGGGAGCTGTTTTTT; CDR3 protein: CASSSPPGWQQDTGELFF
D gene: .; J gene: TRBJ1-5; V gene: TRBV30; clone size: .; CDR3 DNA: TGTGCCTGGAGTAGGACTGACAATCAGCCCCAGCATTTT; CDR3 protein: CAWSRTDNQPQHF
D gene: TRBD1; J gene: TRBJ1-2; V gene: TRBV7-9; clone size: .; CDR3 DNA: TGTGCCAGCAGACCACTTGGCGGGACAGGGCATGGCTACACCTTC; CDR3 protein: CASRPLGGTGHGYTF
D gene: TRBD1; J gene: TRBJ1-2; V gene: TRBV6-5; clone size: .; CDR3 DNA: TGTGCCAGCAGGCGGTCACAGGGGGCGCTTGGCTACACCTTC; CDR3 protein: CASRRSQGALGYTF
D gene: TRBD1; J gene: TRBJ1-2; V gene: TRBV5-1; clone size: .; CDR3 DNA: TGCGCCAGCAGCGCCTCAGGGGGGACAGGGGCTAACTATGGCTACACCTTC; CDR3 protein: CASSASGGTGANYGYTF
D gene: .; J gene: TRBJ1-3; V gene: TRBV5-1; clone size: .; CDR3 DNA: TGCGCCAGCAGCTCCTGGAGCTCTGGAAACACCATATATTTT; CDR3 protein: CASSSWSSGNTIYF
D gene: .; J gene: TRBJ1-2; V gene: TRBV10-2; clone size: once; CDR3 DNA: TGCGCCAGCAGTGACGGGGTTACGAACTATGGCTACACCTTC; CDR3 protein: CASSDGVTNYGYTF
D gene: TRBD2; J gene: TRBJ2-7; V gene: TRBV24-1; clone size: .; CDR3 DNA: TGTGCCACCAGTGAGCGGGGGGGGACCTACGAGCAGTACTTC; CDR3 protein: CATSERGGTYEQYF
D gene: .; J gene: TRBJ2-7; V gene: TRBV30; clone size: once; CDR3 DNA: TGTGCCTGGGCGGGGATCACCTACGAGCAGTACTTC; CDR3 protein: CAWAGITYEQYF
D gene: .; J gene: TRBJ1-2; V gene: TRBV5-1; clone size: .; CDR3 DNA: TGCGCCAGCAGCCCCGATCGTGGGCCTGAAAACTATGGCTACACCTTC; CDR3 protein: CASSPDRGPENYGYTF
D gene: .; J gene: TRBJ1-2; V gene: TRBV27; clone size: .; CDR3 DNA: TGTGCCAGCAGCACCCTGGGAGGGGGGGGCTACACCTTC; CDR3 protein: CASSTLGGGGYTF
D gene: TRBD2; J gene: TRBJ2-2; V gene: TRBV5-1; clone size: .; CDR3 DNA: TGCGCCAGCAGCTTAGATGCGGGAGGGCCGTCGGACGGGGAGCTGTTTTTT; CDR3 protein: CASSLDAGGPSDGELFF
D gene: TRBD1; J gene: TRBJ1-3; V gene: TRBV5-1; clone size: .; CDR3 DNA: TGCGCCAGCAGACTTGACAGGGCCGCGGACACCATATATTTT; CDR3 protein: CASRLDRAADTIYF
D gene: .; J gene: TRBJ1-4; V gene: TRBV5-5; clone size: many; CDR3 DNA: TGTGCCAGCAGCTTGGAAGGCCAGGGTAGCCGAAAACTGTTTTTT; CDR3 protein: CASSLEGQGSRKLFF
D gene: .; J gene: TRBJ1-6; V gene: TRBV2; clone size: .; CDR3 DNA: TGTGCCAGCAGTGACGGGGGTTCACCCCTCCACTTT; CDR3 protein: CASSDGGSPLHF
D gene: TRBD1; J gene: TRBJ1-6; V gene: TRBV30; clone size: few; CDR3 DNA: TGTGCCTGGGCCGACAGGGGGAATTCACCCCTCCACTTT; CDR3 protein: CAWADRGNSPLHF
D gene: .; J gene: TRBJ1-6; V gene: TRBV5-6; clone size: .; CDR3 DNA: TGTGCCAGCAGCTTGCATCTAACTGCTTATTCACCCCTCCACTTT; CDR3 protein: CASSLHLTAYSPLHF
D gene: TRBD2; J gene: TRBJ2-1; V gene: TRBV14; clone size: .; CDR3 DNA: TGTGCCAGCAGCCCCTTGGCTAGCGGGAGGACTGAGCAGTTCTTC; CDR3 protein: CASSPLASGRTEQFF
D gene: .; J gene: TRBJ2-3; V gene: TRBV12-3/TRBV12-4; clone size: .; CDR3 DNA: TGTGCCAGCACCCTTCTACGCACAGATACGCAGTATTTT; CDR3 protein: CASTLLRTDTQYF